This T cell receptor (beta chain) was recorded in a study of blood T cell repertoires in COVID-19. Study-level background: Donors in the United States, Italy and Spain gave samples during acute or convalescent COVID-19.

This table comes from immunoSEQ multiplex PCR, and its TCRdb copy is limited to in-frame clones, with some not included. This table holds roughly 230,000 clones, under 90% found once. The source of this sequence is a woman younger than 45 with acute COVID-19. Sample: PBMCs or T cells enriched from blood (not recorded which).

The CDR3 is CASSQESGGAKNIQYF. The CDR3 region has the DNA TGTGCCAGCAGCCAAGAATCAGGGGGTGCCAAAAACATTCAGTACTTC. The chain carries TRBV3-1 (or the pseudogene TRBV3-2) and TRBJ2-4; 7 nucleotides match TRBD1. V shed 0 bases, J shed 1 base, and the junction held 3 bases outside the gene matches. Germline assignment: CDR1 LGHDT and CDR2 YNNKEL (reference sequence). The CDR3 sequence is 16 residues long.